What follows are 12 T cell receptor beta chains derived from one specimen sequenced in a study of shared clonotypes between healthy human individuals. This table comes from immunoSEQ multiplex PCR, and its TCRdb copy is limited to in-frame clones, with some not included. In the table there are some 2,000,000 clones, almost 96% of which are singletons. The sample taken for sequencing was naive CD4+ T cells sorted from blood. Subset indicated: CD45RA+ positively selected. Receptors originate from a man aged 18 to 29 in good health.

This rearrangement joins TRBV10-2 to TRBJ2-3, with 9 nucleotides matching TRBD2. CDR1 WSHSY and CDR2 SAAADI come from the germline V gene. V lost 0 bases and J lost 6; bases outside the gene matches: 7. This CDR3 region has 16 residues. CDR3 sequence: CASSESLAGGRDTQYF. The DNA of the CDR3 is TGCGCCAGCAGTGAGTCGTTGGCGGGGGGGCGCGATACGCAGTATTTT.

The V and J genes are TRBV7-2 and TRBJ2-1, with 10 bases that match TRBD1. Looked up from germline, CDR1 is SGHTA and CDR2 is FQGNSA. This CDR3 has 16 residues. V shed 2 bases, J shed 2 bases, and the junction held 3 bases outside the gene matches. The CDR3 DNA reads TGTGCCAGCAGCTTACGCGGACAGGGGGCCTACAATGAGCAGTTCTTC. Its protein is CASSLRGQGAYNEQFF.

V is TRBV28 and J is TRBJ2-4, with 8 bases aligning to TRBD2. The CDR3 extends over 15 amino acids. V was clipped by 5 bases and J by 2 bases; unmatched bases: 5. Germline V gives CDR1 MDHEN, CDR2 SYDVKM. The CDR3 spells CASSPRGGTKNIQYF. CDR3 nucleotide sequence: TGTGCCAGCAGTCCCCGCGGGGGGACCAAAAACATTCAGTACTTC.

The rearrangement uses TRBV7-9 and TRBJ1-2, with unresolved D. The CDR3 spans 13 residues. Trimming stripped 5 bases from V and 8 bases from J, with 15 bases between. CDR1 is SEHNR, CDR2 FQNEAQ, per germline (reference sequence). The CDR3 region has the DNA TGTGCCAGCAGCCACCCGATCGGTGGCGGCTACACCTTC. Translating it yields CASSHPIGGGYTF.

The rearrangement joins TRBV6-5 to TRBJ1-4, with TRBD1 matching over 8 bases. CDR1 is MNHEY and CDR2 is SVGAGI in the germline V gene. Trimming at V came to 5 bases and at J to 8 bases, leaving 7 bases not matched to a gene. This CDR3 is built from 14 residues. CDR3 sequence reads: CASSNTRDREKLFF. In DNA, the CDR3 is TGTGCCAGCAGTAACACCCGGGACAGGGAAAAACTGTTTTTT.

The CDR3 region has the DNA TGTGCCAGCAGTGAACTCGACACCCTCCGGGATGGCTACACCTTC. Amino acids: CASSELDTLRDGYTF. The rearrangement uses TRBV25-1 and TRBJ1-2; D is undetermined. Trimming took 2 bases from V and 6 from J, leaving 16 bases between them. Germline lookup yields CDR1 MGHDK and CDR2 SYGVNS. This CDR3 has 15 residues.

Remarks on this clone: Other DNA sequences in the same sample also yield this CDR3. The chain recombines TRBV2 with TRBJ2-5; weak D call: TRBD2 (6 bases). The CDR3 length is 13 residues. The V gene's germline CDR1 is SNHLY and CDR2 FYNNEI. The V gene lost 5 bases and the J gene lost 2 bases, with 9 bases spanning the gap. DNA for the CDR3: TGTGCCAGCAGTCGGGACTCTCAAGAGACCCAGTACTTC. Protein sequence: CASSRDSQETQYF.

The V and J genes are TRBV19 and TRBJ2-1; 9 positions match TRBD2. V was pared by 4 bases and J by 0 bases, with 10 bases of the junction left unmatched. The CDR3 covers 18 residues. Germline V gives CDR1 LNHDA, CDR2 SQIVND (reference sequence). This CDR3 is CASSTPSGDLSSYNEQFF. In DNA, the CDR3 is TGTGCCAGTAGTACCCCTAGCGGGGATTTGAGCTCCTACAATGAGCAGTTCTTC.

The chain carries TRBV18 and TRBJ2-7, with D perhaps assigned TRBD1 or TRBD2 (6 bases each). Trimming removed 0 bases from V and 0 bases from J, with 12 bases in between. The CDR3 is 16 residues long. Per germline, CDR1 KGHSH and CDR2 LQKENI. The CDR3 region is CASSPPGATSSYEQYF. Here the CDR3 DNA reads TGTGCCAGCTCACCACCGGGGGCGACTAGCTCCTACGAGCAGTACTTC.

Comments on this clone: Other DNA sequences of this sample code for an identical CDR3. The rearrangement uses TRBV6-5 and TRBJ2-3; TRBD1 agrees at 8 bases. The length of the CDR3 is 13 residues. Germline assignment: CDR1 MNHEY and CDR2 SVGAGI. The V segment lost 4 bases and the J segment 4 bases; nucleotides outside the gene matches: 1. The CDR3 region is CASSLDRADTQYF. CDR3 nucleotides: TGTGCCAGCAGTTTGGACAGGGCAGATACGCAGTATTTT.

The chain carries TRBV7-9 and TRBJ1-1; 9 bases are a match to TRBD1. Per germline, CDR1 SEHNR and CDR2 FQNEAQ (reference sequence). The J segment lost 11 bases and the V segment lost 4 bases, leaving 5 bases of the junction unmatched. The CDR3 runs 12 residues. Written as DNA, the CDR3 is TGTGCCAGCAGCTCACAGGGGGCATCGGCTTTCTTT. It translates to CASSSQGASAFF.

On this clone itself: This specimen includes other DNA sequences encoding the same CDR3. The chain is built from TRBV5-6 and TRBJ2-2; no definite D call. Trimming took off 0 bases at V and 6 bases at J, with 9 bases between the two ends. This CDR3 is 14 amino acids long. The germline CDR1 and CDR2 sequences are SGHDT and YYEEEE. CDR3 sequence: CASSLDRRAGELFF. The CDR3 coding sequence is TGTGCCAGCAGCTTGGATCGTCGCGCCGGGGAGCTGTTTTTT.